Described below is a single T cell receptor (beta chain) sequence and its context. Its antigen is undetermined. Time point in this sample: pre-sensitization, week 0. Indicated treatment: therapeutic diphenylcyclopropenone sensitization with weekly scalp DPC. This sample was taken from a study of human T cells and chemical hapten exposure. Across the study: 2% DPC applied to an approximately 2 cm by approximately 2 cm arm area sensitized donors. Study-level results: The study found expanded TCRs formed significantly more large CDR3 similarity clusters than controls. Unchanged with DPC sensitization were TCRs above 1 in 1000 frequency.

One entry per CDR3 protein, called by TCRdb with MiXCR from the RACE reads. Of around 250,000 distinct CDR3 sequences listed, about 9.4% are singletons. Sequenced material: whole blood, taken in connection with sensitization to the hapten diphenylcyclopropenone (DPC). The clonotype was recovered from a woman aged 40 to 50 with alopecia areata. Some clones in this sample may be carry-over from other donors' samples.

This chain's CDR3 is CASSVDPYNEQFF. The CDR3 DNA reads TGTGCCAGCAGCGTAGACCCCTACAATGAGCAGTTCTTC. The chain carries TRBV9 and TRBJ2-1; unclear D gene. Germline CDR1 and CDR2: SGDLS and YYNGEE. This CDR3 has 13 amino acids. Trimming removed 0 bases from V and 2 bases from J, with 3 bases in between. The full variable domain, its missing parts supplied by reference TRBV9 and TRBJ2-1, is DSGVTQTPKHLITATGQRVTLRCSPRSGDLSVYWYQQSLDQGLQFLIQYYNGEERAKGNILERFSAQQFPDLHSELNLSSLELGDSALYFCASSVDPYNEQFFGPGTRLTVL.